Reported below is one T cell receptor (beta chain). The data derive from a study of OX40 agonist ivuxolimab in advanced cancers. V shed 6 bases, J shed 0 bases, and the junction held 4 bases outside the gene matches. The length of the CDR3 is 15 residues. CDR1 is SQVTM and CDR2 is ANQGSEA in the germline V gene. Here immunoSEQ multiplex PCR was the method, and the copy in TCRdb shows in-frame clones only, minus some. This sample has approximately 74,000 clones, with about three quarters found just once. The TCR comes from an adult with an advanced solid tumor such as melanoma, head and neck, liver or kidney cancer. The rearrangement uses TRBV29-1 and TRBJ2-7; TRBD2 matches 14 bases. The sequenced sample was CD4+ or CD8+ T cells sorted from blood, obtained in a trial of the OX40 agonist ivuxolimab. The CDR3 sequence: CSVDGLAGGSYEQYF. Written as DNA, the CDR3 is TGCAGCGTCGACGGACTAGCGGGAGGCTCCTACGAGCAGTACTTC.